The clone carrying this T cell receptor (beta chain) was seen a handful of times. The data belong to a study of T cells after yellow fever vaccination. TCRdb re-called the 5' RACE reads through MiXCR, storing one row per CDR3 protein. Of around 180,000 distinct CDR3 sequences in the sample, approximately 6.2% were seen once. Germline CDR1 reads SGHRS; CDR2 reads YFSETQ. V lost 3 bases, J lost 2 bases, and 12 bases lay in between. The CDR3 runs 14 residues. The receptor was derived from a young man who received the YFV17D yellow fever vaccine. V usage is TRBV5-1 and J usage is TRBJ2-7; D is perhaps TRBD1 (6 bases). The sample consisted of CD4+ T cells sorted from PBMCs, taken on the day of the first yellow fever vaccination. The CDR3 DNA reads as TGCGCCAGCAGCTCGGACAGTGGGGCCTACGAGCAGTACTTC. Protein: CASSSDSGAYEQYF.